The present T cell receptor beta chain was sequenced within a study of blood T cells in healthy people across ages. General study findings and limits: One million T cells yielded diversity estimates that were considered underestimates. The study could not conclusively compare naive and antigen-experienced cells, given its unsorted PBMCs.

A J-beta primer mix and a sample-barcoded 5' primer were used in a second PCR of roughly 6 to 11 cycles. All samples yielded 3 million or more CDR3-containing paired-end reads. TCRdb recomputed calls from the 5' RACE reads with MiXCR, one row per CDR3 protein. The sample yields 700,000 to 800,000 distinct CDR3 sequences, roughly two fifths seen once. In germline, CDR1 is KGHSH, CDR2 LQKENI. The CDR3 consists of 14 residues. Losses at the gene ends were 0 bases for V and 7 bases for J; bases not matched to a gene: 3. Healthy Caucasians from Russia aged roughly 6 to 95 served as donors. A note on this clonotype: Its cognate antigen is unknown.

The chain carries TRBV18 and TRBJ1-2; 9 bases align to TRBD1. Sequencing used blood. The sequence derives from a woman in her fifties or sixties in good health. CDR3 protein: CASSPPETGGGYTF. The CDR3 nucleotides read TGTGCCAGCTCACCACCAGAGACAGGGGGTGGCTACACCTTC.